This record covers a single T cell receptor beta chain. Its specificity is unknown. This may be a read error: a much more frequent sequence differs by one nucleotide. Germline assignment: CDR1 MNHNY and CDR2 SVGAGI (reference sequence). The CDR3 is made up of 11 amino acids. V lost 8 bases and J lost 1, with 4 bases in between. Using immunoSEQ multiplex PCR, the repertoire was profiled, and TCRdb retains in-frame clones only, with some absent. Here the sample spans 850,000 to 1,200,000 clones, about 70% being singletons. This sample is part of a study of shared clonotypes between healthy human individuals. General observations from the study: Blood was the only sampled material, and tissue repertoires likely differ.

Sequences were obtained from memory CD4+ T cells sorted from blood. Subset specified: CD45RA-negative fraction. The chain couples TRBV6-6 to TRBJ2-3; no definite D call. The receptor was isolated from a man aged 18 to 30 in good health. The CDR3 loop reads CASEGTDTQYF. The CDR3 bases are TGTGCCAGCGAGGGCACAGATACGCAGTATTTT.